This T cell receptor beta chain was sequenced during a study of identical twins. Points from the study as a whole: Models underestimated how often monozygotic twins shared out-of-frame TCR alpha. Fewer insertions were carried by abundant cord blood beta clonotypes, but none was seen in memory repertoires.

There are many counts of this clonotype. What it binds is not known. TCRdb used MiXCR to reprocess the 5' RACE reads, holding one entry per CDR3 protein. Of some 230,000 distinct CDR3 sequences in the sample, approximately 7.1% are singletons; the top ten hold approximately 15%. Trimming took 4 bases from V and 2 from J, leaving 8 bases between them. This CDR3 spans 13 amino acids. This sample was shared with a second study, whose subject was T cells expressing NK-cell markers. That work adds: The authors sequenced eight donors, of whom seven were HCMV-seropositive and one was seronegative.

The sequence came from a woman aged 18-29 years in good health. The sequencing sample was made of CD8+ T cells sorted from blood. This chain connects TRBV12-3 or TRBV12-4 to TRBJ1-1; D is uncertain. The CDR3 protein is CASSYGANTEAFF. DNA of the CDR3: TGTGCCAGCAGTTACGGAGCCAACACTGAAGCTTTCTTT.